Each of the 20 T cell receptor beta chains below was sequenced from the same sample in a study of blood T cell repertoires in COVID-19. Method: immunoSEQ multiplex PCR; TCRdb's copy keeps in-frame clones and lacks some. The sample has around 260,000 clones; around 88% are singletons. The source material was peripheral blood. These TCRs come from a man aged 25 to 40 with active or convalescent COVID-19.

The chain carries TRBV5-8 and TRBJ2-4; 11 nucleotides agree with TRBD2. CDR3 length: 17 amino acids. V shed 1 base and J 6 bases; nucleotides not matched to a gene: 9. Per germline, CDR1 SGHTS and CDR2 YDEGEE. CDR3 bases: TGTGCCAGCAGCTTGTTCCGTAGCGGGGGGGCTAGAAACATTCAGTACTTC. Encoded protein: CASSLFRSGGARNIQYF.

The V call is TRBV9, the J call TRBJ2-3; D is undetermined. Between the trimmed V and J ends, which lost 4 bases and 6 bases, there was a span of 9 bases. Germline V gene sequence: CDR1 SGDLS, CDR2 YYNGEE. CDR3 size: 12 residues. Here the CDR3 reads CASSPGWDTQYF. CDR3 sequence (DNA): TGTGCCAGCAGCCCCGGGTGGGATACGCAGTATTTT.

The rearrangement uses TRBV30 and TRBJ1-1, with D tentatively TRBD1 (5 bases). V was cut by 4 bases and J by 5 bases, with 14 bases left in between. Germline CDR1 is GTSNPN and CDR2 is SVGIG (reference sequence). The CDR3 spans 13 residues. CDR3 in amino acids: CAWTPGVGTEAFF. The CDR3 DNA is TGTGCCTGGACCCCGGGGGTAGGAACTGAAGCTTTCTTT.

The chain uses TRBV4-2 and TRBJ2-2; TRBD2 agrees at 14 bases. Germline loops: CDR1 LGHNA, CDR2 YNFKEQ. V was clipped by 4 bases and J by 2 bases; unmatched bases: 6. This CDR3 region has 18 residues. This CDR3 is CASSPGTSGGPNTGELFF. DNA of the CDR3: TGTGCCAGCAGCCCGGGGACTAGCGGGGGCCCTAACACCGGGGAGCTGTTTTTT.

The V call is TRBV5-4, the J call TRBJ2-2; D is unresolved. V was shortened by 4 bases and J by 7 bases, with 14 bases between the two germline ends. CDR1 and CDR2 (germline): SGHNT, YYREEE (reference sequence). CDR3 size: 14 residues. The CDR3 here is CASSPSVEVGELFF. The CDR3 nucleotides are TGTGCCAGCAGCCCAAGTGTAGAGGTCGGGGAGCTGTTTTTT.

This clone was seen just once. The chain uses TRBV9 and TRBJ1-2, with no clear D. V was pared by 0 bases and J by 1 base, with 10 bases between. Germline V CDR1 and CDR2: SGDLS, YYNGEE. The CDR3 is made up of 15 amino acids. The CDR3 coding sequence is TGTGCCAGCAGCGTAGGGAAGGAGATTAACTATGGCTACACCTTC. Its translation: CASSVGKEINYGYTF.

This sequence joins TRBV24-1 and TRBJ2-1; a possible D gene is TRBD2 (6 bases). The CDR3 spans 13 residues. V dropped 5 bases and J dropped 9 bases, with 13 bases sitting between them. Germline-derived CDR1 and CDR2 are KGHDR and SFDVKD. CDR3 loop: CATSGIAAGEQFF. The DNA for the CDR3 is TGTGCCACCAGTGGAATAGCGGCGGGTGAGCAGTTCTTC.

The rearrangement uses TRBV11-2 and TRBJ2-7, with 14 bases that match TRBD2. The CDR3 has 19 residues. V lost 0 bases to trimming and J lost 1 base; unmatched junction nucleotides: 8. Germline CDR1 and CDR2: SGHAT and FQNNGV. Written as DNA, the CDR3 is TGTGCCAGCAGCTTAGATCCCGGGACTAGCGGGGGTCTGTCCTACGAGCAGTACTTC. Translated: CASSLDPGTSGGLSYEQYF. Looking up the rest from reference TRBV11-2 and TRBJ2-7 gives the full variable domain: EAGVAQSPRYKIIEKRQSVAFWCNPISGHATLYWYQQILGQGPKLLIQFQNNGVVDDSQLPKDRFSAERLKGVDSTLKIQPAKLEDSAVYLCASSLDPGTSGGLSYEQYFGPGTRLTVT.

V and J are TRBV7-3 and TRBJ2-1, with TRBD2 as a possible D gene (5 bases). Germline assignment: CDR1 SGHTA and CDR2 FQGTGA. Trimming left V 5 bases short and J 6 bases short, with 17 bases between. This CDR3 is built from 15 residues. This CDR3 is CASSPPGVARNEQFF. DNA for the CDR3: TGTGCCAGCAGCCCCCCCGGGGTAGCCCGCAATGAGCAGTTCTTC. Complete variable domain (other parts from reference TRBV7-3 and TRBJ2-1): GAGVSQTPSNKVTEKGKYVELRCDPISGHTALYWYRQSLGQGPEFLIYFQGTGAADDSGLPNDRFFAVRPEGSVSTLKIQRTERGDSAVYLCASSPPGVARNEQFFGPGTRLTVL.

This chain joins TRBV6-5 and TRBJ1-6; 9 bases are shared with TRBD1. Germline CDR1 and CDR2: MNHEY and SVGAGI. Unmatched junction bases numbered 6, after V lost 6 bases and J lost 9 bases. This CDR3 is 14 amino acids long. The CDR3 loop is CASRYTGGSSPLHF. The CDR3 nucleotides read TGTGCCAGCAGATACACAGGGGGCAGTTCACCCCTCCACTTT.

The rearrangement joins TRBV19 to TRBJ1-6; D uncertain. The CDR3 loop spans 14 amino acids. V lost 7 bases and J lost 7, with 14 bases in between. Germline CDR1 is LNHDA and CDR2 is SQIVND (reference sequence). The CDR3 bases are TGTGCCAGTACCCTGGTCGGAGAGAATTCACCCCTCCACTTT. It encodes CASTLVGENSPLHF.

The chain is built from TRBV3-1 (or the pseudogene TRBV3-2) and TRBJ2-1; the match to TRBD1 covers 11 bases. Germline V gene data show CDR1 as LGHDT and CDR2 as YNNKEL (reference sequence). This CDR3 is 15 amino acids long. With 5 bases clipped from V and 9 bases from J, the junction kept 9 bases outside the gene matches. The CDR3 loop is CASSDRDRGVTEQFF. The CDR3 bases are TGTGCCAGCAGCGACCGGGACAGGGGGGTTACTGAGCAGTTCTTC.

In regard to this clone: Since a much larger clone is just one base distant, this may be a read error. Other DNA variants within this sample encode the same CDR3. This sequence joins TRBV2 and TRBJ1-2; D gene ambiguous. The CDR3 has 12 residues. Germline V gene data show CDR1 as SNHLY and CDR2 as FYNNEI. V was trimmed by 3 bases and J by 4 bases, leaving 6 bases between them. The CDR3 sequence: CASSDSGYGYTF. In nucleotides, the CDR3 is TGTGCCAGCAGTGATTCGGGCTATGGCTACACCTTC.

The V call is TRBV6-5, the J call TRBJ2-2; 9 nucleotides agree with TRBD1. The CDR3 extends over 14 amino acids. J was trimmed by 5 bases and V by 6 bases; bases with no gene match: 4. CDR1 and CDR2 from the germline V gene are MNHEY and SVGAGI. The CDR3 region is CASSIDRGTGELFF. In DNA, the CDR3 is TGTGCCAGCAGCATCGACAGGGGGACCGGGGAGCTGTTTTTT.

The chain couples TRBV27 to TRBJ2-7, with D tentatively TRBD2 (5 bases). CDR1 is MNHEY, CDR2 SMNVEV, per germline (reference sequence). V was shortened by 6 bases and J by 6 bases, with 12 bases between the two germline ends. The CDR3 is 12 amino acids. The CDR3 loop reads CASSGVETEQYF. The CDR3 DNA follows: TGTGCCAGCAGCGGGGTGGAGACCGAGCAGTACTTC.

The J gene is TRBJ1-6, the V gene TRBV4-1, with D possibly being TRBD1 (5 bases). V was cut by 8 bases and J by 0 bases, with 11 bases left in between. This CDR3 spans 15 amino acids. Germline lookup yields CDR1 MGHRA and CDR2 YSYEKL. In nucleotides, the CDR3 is TGCGCCAGCGGGAGGGGAAGCTCCTATAATTCACCCCTCCACTTT. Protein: CASGRGSSYNSPLHF.

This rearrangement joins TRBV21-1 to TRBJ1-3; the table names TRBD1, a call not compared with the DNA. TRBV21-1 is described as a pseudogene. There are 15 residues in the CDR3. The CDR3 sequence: CASSKEDQIGNTIYF. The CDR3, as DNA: TGTGCCAGCAGCAAAGAAGATCAGATCGGAAACACCATATATTTT.

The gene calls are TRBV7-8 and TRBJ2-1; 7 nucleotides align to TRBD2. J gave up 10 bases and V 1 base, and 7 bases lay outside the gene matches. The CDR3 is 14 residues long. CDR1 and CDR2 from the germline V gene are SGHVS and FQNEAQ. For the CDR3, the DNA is TGTGCCAGCAGCTTAGGCGGGGGTCCGTGGGAGCAGTTCTTC. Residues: CASSLGGGPWEQFF. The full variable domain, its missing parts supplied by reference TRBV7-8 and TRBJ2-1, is GAGVSQSPRYKVAKRGQDVALRCDPISGHVSLFWYQQALGQGPEFLTYFQNEAQLDKSGLPSDRFFAERPEGSVSTLKIQRTQQEDSAVYLCASSLGGGPWEQFFGPGTRLTVL.

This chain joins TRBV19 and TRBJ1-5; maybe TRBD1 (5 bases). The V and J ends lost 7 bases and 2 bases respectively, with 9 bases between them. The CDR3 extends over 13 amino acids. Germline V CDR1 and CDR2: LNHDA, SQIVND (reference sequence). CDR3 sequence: CASTDTGNQPQHF. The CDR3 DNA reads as TGTGCCAGTACGGACACAGGCAATCAGCCCCAGCATTTT. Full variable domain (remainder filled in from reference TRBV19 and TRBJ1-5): DGGITQSPKYLFRKEGQNVTLSCEQNLNHDAMYWYRQDPGQGLRLIYYSQIVNDFQKGDIAEGYSVSREKKESFPLTVTSAQKNPTAFYLCASTDTGNQPQHFGDGTRLSIL.

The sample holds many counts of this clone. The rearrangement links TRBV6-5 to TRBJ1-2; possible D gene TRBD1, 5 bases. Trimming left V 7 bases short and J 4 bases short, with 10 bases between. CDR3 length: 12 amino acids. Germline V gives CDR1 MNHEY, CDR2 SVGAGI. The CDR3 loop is CASTDSFYGYTF. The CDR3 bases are TGTGCCAGCACCGACAGTTTCTATGGCTACACCTTC.